Here is one T cell receptor beta chain with its context. This clonotype showed up just a few times. There is no known antigen for this receptor. Base-call qualities are not available, and no considerably larger clone is one nucleotide away. This sample is part of a study (dated by TCRdb to the mid-2010s). Background for the entire study: The study tested whether tumor-infiltrating Tregs in breast cancer are recruited from blood Tregs or converted in situ from other CD4+ T cell subsets. What the work shows at the level of the full study, not this receptor alone: In terms of TCR gene usage, tumor memory CD4+ T cells clustered together with blood and lymph node memory CD4+ cells, as well as with lymph node naive CD4+ cells. The greatest overlap of tumor-infiltrating Treg TCR alpha and beta sequences was with tumor naive CD4+ T cells, followed next by blood naive CD4+ T cells. Validation in the larger cohort was restricted to a single TCR beta V-J rearrangement rather than whole repertoires.

Naive CD4+ T cells were purified with the Miltenyi Naive CD4+ T Cell Isolation kit, with Tregs depleted using CD25 microbeads. Tregs, naive and memory CD4+ T cells from tumor, blood and ipsilateral draining lymph nodes of five breast cancer patients underwent full-length TCR alpha and beta sequencing. Tumor tissue, along with lymph nodes from ipsilateral axillary dissection, was perfused with PBS, minced, and then digested using collagenase I and hyaluronidase. Sorted cell populations were confirmed by FACS to exceed 90% purity. Including the terminal cysteine and phenylalanine, the CDR3 comprises 13 residues. Only CDR3 DNA is held: 39 bases, read in frame from base 1. For this chain, trimming is 5 bases at the V end and 4 bases at the J end, and the number of junction bases without a gene match is 4. Full-length TCR variable regions were amplified by 5' RACE PCR with constant-region reverse primers, followed by semi-nested PCR with Nested Universal Primer A. The ReliaPrep RNA Cell Miniprep System was used to extract total RNA, which was then reverse transcribed into 5'RACE-ready cDNA with the SMARTer RACE 5'/3' Kit. An Illumina MiSeq was used to sequence the full-length TCR alpha and beta libraries, which had been barcoded with multiplex adaptors. The authors' analysis ran thus. For each of nine subset-tissue groups, sequencing data from the five patients were pooled, and the groups were compared by unsupervised clustering of TCR gene usage. The Morisita-Horn index, with shared sequences weighted by their contribution to each repertoire, was used to calculate repertoire similarity. Starting from the raw public reads, TCRdb applied fastp trimming at Q25, assembled clones with MiXCR and retained in-frame beta chains. Each entry merges the rows of one CDR3 protein and shows their most common DNA and genes. The authors' filters were not applied to this entry. A total of over 50,000 distinct CDR3 sequences appear in this sample, 25% to 35% of them only once. Around 2% of the sample lies in the top ten.

Sequencing was performed on tumor-infiltrating naive CD4+ T cells sorted from the breast tumor. The cell subset or site label corresponds to: naive CD4+ T cells, CD4+CD45RA+CD25-. In this chain, TRBV12-3 or TRBV12-4 is recombined with TRBJ2-7, and 8 junctional nucleotides match TRBD1. The clonotype was recovered from a female donor with breast cancer. The nucleotide sequence reads as follows: TGTGCCAGCAGTCCCGGACAGGGTTACGAGCAGTACTTC. Its translation reads: CASSPGQGYEQYF.